Shown below are 26 T cell receptor beta chains from a single sample sequenced in a study of cytomegalovirus exposure and HLA in healthy donors. PCR was performed using 60 Vbeta and 13 Jbeta primers. Profiled with immunoSEQ multiplex PCR; TCRdb holds only in-frame clones, not every one. This table holds around 150,000 clones. The specimen sequenced was PBMCs. The receptors come from a woman aged 60-75 years in good health and CMV-seronegative.

The chain carries TRBV5-1 and TRBJ1-3; 7 nucleotides agree with TRBD1. With V trimmed by 2 bases and J by 3 bases, 5 bases remained unmatched. The CDR3 totals 15 residues. Germline V gene lookup returns CDR1 SGHRS and CDR2 YFSETQ. CDR3 nucleotide sequence: TGCGCCAGCAGCTTAAAACGGACAGGTGGAAACACCATATATTTT. Translated: CASSLKRTGGNTIYF.

The V gene is TRBV19, the J gene TRBJ1-6, with 8 bases matching TRBD1. The CDR3 spans 13 residues. Germline trimming cut 9 bases from V and 7 bases from J; bases unmatched to any gene: 5. Per the germline V gene, CDR1 is LNHDA and CDR2 is SQIVND (reference sequence). The CDR3 region has the DNA TGTGCCAGCGGAAGACAGGGGAATTCACCCCTCCACTTT. This codes for CASGRQGNSPLHF.

The V and J genes are TRBV9 and TRBJ1-2; tentatively, D is TRBD1 (5 bases). V shed 8 bases and J shed 8 bases, with 16 bases lying between them. From germline, CDR1 is SGDLS and CDR2 YYNGEE. The CDR3 extends over 12 amino acids. DNA for the CDR3: TGTGCCAGGGGGGACTTTACCGGGGGCTACACCTTC. Protein: CARGDFTGGYTF. The full variable domain, completed using reference TRBV9 and TRBJ1-2, is DSGVTQTPKHLITATGQRVTLRCSPRSGDLSVYWYQQSLDQGLQFLIQYYNGEERAKGNILERFSAQQFPDLHSELNLSSLELGDSALYFCARGDFTGGYTFGSGTRLTVV.

V and J are TRBV7-9 and TRBJ1-1, with a tentative D call TRBD1 (6 bases). Germline V gene lookup returns CDR1 SEHNR and CDR2 FQNEAQ (reference sequence). CDR3 length equals 17 residues. Between the trimmed V and J ends, which lost 1 base and 2 bases, there was a span of 17 bases. The CDR3 is CASSLVTGWRSNTEAFF. The CDR3, as DNA: TGTGCCAGCAGCTTAGTTACAGGGTGGAGATCCAACACTGAAGCTTTCTTT.

The chain links TRBV5-4 to TRBJ2-5, with TRBD1 identical over 10 bases. There are 14 residues in the CDR3. The junction had 6 bases not matched to a gene; V was cut back by 5 bases and J by 5 bases. Germline V CDR1 and CDR2: SGHNT, YYREEE (reference sequence). CDR3 residues: CASRPGQGLETQYF. In DNA form, the CDR3 reads TGTGCCAGCAGGCCGGGACAGGGGTTGGAGACCCAGTACTTC.

The V and J genes are TRBV7-2 and TRBJ2-1, with TRBD1 matching over 7 bases. Per the germline V gene, CDR1 is SGHTA and CDR2 is FQGNSA. This CDR3 is built from 15 residues. J lost 8 bases, V lost 1 base, and 8 bases had no gene match. In DNA form, the CDR3 reads TGTGCCAGCAGCTTAGTTACAGGGGCTAGGGATGAGCAGTTCTTC. Translating gives CASSLVTGARDEQFF.

This sequence joins TRBV11-3 and TRBJ2-2, with TRBD1 as a possible D gene (6 bases). Germline V lookup: CDR1 SGHNT, CDR2 YENEEA. The CDR3 is made up of 14 amino acids. Trimming shortened V by 0 bases and J by 6 bases, and 8 bases separated the two germline ends. The chain's CDR3 is CASSLEGAAGELFF. Written as DNA, the CDR3 is TGTGCCAGCAGCTTAGAGGGGGCGGCCGGGGAGCTGTTTTTT. The whole variable domain, filled in from reference TRBV11-3 and TRBJ2-2, reads EAGVVQSPRYKIIEKKQPVAFWCNPISGHNTLYWYLQNLGQGPELLIRYENEEAVDDSQLPKDRFSAERLKGVDSTLKIQPAELGDSAVYLCASSLEGAAGELFFGEGSRLTVL.

This rearrangement joins TRBV11-2 to TRBJ1-2; 9 bases match TRBD1. The V segment lost 1 base and the J segment 6 bases; nucleotides outside the gene matches: 3. Germline values: CDR1 SGHAT, CDR2 FQNNGV. The CDR3 extends over 14 amino acids. CDR3 in DNA: TGTGCCAGCAGCTTAGTGACAGGGGGTAATGGCTACACCTTC. This codes for CASSLVTGGNGYTF.

The gene calls are TRBV19 and TRBJ1-5, with TRBD1 as a possible D gene (5 bases). Trimming shortened V by 8 bases and J by 0 bases, and 20 bases separated the two germline ends. The CDR3 is 17 amino acids. Germline V gene lookup returns CDR1 LNHDA and CDR2 SQIVND (reference sequence). CDR3 sequence (DNA): TGTGCCAGTTCGGGTTTATCTGGAGGGGTTAGCAATCAGCCCCAGCATTTT. This sequence encodes CASSGLSGGVSNQPQHF.

This sequence joins TRBV15 and TRBJ2-3, with a possible D match to TRBD2 (6 bases). Trimming removed 1 base at V and 5 bases at J, with 7 bases between. CDR1 is LNHNV, CDR2 YYDKDF, per germline (reference sequence). The CDR3 loop spans 13 amino acids. CDR3 DNA sequence: TGTGCCACCAGCAGAGGGGGGGTAGATACGCAGTATTTT. The encoded protein is CATSRGGVDTQYF.

The J gene is TRBJ1-1, the V gene TRBV7-9, with D unclear. The CDR3 totals 13 residues. The germline V gene encodes CDR1 SEHNR and CDR2 FQNEAQ (reference sequence). Trimming removed 3 bases from V and 5 bases from J, with 10 bases in between. The CDR3 DNA reads as TGTGCCAGCAGCTTTTCCGGGGAGACTGAAGCTTTCTTT. Translated, it gives CASSFSGETEAFF.

The chain combines TRBV5-6 with TRBJ2-7, with a tentative D call TRBD2 (5 bases). With 3 bases removed from V and 4 bases from J, the gap between germline ends came to 20 bases. Germline V gives CDR1 SGHDT, CDR2 YYEEEE. This CDR3 spans 16 amino acids. CDR3 sequence reads: CASSSPGSELRYEQYF. In DNA form, the CDR3 reads TGTGCCAGCAGCTCTCCGGGGAGTGAACTCCGGTACGAGCAGTACTTC.

The J gene is TRBJ2-1, the V gene TRBV5-6, with D maybe TRBD1 (5 bases). The CDR3 loop spans 15 amino acids. The V gene lost 0 bases and the J gene lost 2 bases, with 9 bases spanning the gap. Looked up from germline, CDR1 is SGHDT and CDR2 is YYEEEE. The CDR3 bases are TGTGCCAGCAGCTTGGACCCGACAGCCTACAATGAGCAGTTCTTC. It is translated as CASSLDPTAYNEQFF.

The gene calls are TRBV14 and TRBJ2-2, with 10 bases fitting TRBD2. V was clipped by 7 bases and J by 4 bases; unmatched bases: 6. Germline loops: CDR1 SGHDN, CDR2 FVKESK. This CDR3 spans 15 amino acids. The CDR3 reads CASNPSGGFTGELFF. The CDR3 DNA reads TGTGCCAGCAACCCTAGCGGGGGATTCACCGGGGAGCTGTTTTTT.

The V gene is TRBV6-5, the J gene TRBJ1-6; 7 nucleotides align to TRBD1. Looked up from germline, CDR1 is MNHEY and CDR2 is SVGAGI. The CDR3 has 15 amino acids. With 7 bases clipped from V and 9 bases from J, the junction kept 12 bases outside the gene matches. CDR3 in amino acids: CASTKDRRTFSPLHF. Here the CDR3 DNA reads TGTGCCAGCACCAAGGACAGGAGGACCTTTTCACCCCTCCACTTT.

The rearrangement uses TRBV7-2 and TRBJ1-2; D not resolved. This CDR3 comprises 13 residues. CDR1 SGHTA and CDR2 FQGNSA come from the germline V gene. Trimming removed 5 bases from V and 8 bases from J, with 15 bases in between. The CDR3 is CASSQTPGSGYTF. The DNA for the CDR3 is TGTGCCAGCAGCCAGACCCCGGGGAGCGGCTACACCTTC.

The chain combines TRBV18 with TRBJ1-3, with D possibly being TRBD1 (6 bases). Germline lookup yields CDR1 KGHSH and CDR2 LQKENI. The CDR3 is made up of 13 amino acids. With 3 bases removed from V and 6 bases from J, the gap between germline ends came to 9 bases. In DNA form, the CDR3 reads TGTGCCAGCTCACCTGGACAGCAAAACACCATATATTTT. Translation gives CASSPGQQNTIYF.

The genes are TRBV6-5 and TRBJ2-3; 7 positions agree with TRBD2. Trimming took 0 bases from V and 5 from J; bases not matched to a gene: 5. The CDR3 runs 15 residues. Per the germline V gene, CDR1 is MNHEY and CDR2 is SVGAGI. The CDR3 DNA reads TGTGCCAGCAGTTACTCGCCAGCGGGGATAGATACGCAGTATTTT. Translating it yields CASSYSPAGIDTQYF.

This chain links TRBV7-3 with TRBJ2-1, with D possibly matching TRBD2 (6 bases). CDR1 is SGHTA and CDR2 is FQGTGA in the germline V gene. Trimming took off 8 bases at V and 4 bases at J, with 6 bases between the two ends. CDR3 length: 11 amino acids. The CDR3 coding sequence is TGTGCCAGCGGGGGGTACAATGAGCAGTTCTTC. It translates to CASGGYNEQFF.

The chain recombines TRBV6-5 with TRBJ1-1; D is possibly TRBD1 (5 bases). V lost 3 bases, J lost 1 base, and 6 bases lay in between. This CDR3 spans 13 amino acids. CDR1 is MNHEY and CDR2 is SVGAGI in the germline V gene. The CDR3 reads CASSYGQNTEAFF. As DNA, the CDR3 is TGTGCCAGCAGTTATGGACAGAACACTGAAGCTTTCTTT.

The chain joins TRBV19 to TRBJ1-1; D is perhaps TRBD1 (5 bases). This CDR3 region has 12 residues. Germline CDR1 and CDR2: LNHDA and SQIVND (reference sequence). The V and J ends lost 6 bases and 7 bases respectively, with 12 bases between them. CDR3 DNA sequence: TGTGCCAGTAGACCTTCGGGGGGTGAAGCTTTCTTT. It is translated as CASRPSGGEAFF.

V gene TRBV4-2 combines with J gene TRBJ2-7; possibly TRBD2 for D (5 bases). V was pared by 0 bases and J by 7 bases, with 7 bases between. The germline V gene encodes CDR1 LGHNA and CDR2 YNFKEQ. CDR3 length: 12 amino acids. CDR3 residues: CASSQDRREQYF. CDR3 DNA sequence: TGTGCCAGCAGCCAAGATCGGAGGGAGCAGTACTTC.

The chain joins TRBV28 to TRBJ1-1, with TRBD1 identical over 9 bases. Germline loops: CDR1 MDHEN, CDR2 SYDVKM. With 3 bases clipped from V and 4 bases from J, the junction kept 3 bases outside the gene matches. This CDR3 contains 14 residues. The CDR3 DNA sequence: TGTGCCAGCAGTTTCTCGGACAGGGGCACTGAAGCTTTCTTT. Protein sequence: CASSFSDRGTEAFF.

V gene TRBV5-1 combines with J gene TRBJ2-1; D may be TRBD2 (5 bases). The CDR3 totals 15 residues. Trimming pared 0 bases from V and 0 bases from J, leaving 7 bases between. Looked up from germline, CDR1 is SGHRS and CDR2 is YFSETQ. CDR3 sequence: CASSLAGNSYNEQFF. The CDR3 DNA reads TGCGCCAGCAGCTTGGCGGGAAACTCCTACAATGAGCAGTTCTTC.

The chain employs TRBV5-1 and TRBJ2-1; 12 bases fit TRBD2. Germline CDR1 and CDR2: SGHRS and YFSETQ. The V and J ends lost 4 bases and 9 bases, in that order; junction bases with no gene match: 11. CDR3 length: 16 amino acids. CDR3 DNA sequence: TGCGCCAGCAGCCTCCTGGGGCTAGCGGGAGGGGGTGAGCAGTTCTTC. This codes for CASSLLGLAGGGEQFF.

The rearrangement links TRBV6-1 to TRBJ2-3; a weak D match, TRBD1 (6 bases). V dropped 3 bases and J dropped 10 bases, with 14 bases sitting between them. The CDR3 is 13 residues long. Germline CDR1 is MNHNS and CDR2 is SASEGT. This CDR3 is CASSEEQGRAQYF. The CDR3 nucleotides are TGTGCCAGCAGTGAGGAACAGGGCAGAGCGCAGTATTTT.